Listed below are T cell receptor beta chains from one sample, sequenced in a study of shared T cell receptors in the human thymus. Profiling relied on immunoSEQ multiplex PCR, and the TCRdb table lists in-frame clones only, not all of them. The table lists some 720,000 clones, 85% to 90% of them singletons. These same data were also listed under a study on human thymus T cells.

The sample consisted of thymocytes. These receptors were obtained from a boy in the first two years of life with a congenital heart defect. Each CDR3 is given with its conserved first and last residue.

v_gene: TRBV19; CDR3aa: CASSSQDRGRVWNQPQHF
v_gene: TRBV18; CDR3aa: CASSPRAPGLAHNEQFF
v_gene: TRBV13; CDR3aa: CASSFTGRGTGELFF
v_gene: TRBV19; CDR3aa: CASSYSGQKNF
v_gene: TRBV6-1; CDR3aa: CASSERQGPSYEQYF
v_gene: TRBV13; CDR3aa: CASRPRLAGGNNEQFF
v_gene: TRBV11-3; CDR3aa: CASSLGGTGSYEQYF
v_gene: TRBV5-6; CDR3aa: CASSLAGGGRNEKLFF
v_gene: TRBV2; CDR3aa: CASSDPQGANTEAFF
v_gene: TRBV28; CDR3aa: CASSTLATPRSTDTQYF
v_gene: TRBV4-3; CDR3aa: CASRHDTGLRPNEQFF
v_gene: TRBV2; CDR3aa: CASSEFREGADTQYF
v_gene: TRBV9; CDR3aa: CASSPRLDEATQYF
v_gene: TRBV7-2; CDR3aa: CASSQGSNYNEQFF
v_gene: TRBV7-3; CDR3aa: CASSPLGFSGARGGTDTQYF
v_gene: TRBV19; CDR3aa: CASRGAGNNYGYTF
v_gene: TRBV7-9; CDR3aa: CASSLGAADLRPQHF
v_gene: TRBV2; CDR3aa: CASSDGLAGDYTQYF
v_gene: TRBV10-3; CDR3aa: CAISESKRCAFEQYF
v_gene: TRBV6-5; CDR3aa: CASSSIEGAGELFF
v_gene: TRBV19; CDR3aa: CASKWARTRYTGELFF
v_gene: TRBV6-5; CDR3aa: CASSYSGASGLYEQYF
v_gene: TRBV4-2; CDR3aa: CASSQGTRDGELFF
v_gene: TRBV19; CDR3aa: CASAQGANTEAFF
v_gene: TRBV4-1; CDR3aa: CASSQEARGDTQYF
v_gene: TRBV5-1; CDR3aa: CASSLGGSTDTQYF
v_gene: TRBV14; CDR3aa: CASSQDRRDRGQSNQPQHF
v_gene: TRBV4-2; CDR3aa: CASSQAILAGGGLQYF
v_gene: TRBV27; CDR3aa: CASSQLRGASGRAPFHNEQFF
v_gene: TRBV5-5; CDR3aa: CASGGTDANTEAFF
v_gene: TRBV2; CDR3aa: CASGPRTGVKRARMNTEAFF
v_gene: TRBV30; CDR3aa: CAWSVRRLAGAAGELFF
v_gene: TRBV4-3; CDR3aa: CASSQDRGGSETQYF
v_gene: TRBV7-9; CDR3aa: CASSLVSRISYNEQFF
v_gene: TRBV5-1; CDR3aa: CASSLARGSNEKLFF
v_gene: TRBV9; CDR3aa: CASSVRAGGPYEQYF
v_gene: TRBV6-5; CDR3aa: CASRPPGVQETQYF
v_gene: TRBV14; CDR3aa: CASSQDPGLAMSYEQYF
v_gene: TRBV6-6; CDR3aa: CASSLTGAEQYF
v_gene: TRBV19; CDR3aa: CASSIHGQGEQFF
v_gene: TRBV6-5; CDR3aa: CASSYGPGRNEKLFF
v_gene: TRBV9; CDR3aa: CASSVAGAWGDTQYF
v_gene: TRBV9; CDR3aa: CASSAEGQGGNYGYTF
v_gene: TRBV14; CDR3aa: CASRLTSEVGGGEQFF
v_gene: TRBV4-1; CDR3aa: CASSQGGGGRTDTQYF
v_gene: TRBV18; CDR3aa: CASSPRGEEGETQYF
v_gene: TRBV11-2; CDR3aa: CASSLVPGALYPTSYGYTF
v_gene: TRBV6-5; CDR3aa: CASSPAGRSGCEQYF
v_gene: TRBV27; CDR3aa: CASSHSLTRDRDRSNYGYTF
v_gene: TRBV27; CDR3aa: CASTKGQGKEETQYF
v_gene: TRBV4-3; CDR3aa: CASSQGDRLSGNTIYF
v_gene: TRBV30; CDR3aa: CAWTREVGALTEAFF
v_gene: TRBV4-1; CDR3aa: CASSQPDRAYGYTF
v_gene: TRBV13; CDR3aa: CASSSRGSDYEQYF
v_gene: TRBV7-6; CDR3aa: CASSPPGGYEQFF
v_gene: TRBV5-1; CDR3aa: CASSPDSVAEAFF
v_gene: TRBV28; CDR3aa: CASSFPGTKHGPQETQYF